This T cell receptor beta chain came from a study of technical replicates of blood from four donors. The table came from immunoSEQ multiplex PCR; TCRdb's copy has only in-frame clones and leaves some out. This table holds 91,000 or so clones, 85% to 95% found once. The source of this sequence is a human donor in good health. Sequences were obtained from T cells isolated from PBMCs.

DNA of the CDR3: TGTGCCTGGAGTCTAGCGGGACTAGCGGGAGAGACCCAGTACTTC. Translated, it gives CAWSLAGLAGETQYF. The chain uses TRBV30 and TRBJ2-5, with 12 bases identical to TRBD2. V trimming: 2 bases; J trimming: 4 bases; junction bases outside the gene matches: 5. CDR1 is GTSNPN and CDR2 is SVGIG in the germline V gene (reference sequence). The CDR3 has 15 residues.